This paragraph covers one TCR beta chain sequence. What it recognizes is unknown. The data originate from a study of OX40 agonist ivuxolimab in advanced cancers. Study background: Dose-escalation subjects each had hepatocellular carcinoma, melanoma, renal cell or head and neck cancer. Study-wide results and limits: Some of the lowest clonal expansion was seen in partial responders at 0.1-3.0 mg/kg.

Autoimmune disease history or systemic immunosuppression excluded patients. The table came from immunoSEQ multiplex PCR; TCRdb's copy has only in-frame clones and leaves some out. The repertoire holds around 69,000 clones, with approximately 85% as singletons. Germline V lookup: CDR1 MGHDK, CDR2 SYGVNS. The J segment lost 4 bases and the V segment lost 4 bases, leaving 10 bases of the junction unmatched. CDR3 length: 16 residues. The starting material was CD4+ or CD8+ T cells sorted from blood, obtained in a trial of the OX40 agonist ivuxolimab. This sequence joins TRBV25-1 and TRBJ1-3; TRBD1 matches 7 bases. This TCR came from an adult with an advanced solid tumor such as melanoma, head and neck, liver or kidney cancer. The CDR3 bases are TGTGCCAGCAGTGTTCTGACAGGGTCAATAGGAAACACCATATATTTT. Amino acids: CASSVLTGSIGNTIYF. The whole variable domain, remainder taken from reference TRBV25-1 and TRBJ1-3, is EADIYQTPRYLVIGTGKKITLECSQTMGHDKMYWYQQDPGMELHLIHYSYGVNSTEKGDLSSESTVSRIRTEHFPLTLESARPSHTSQYLCASSVLTGSIGNTIYFGEGSWLTVV.